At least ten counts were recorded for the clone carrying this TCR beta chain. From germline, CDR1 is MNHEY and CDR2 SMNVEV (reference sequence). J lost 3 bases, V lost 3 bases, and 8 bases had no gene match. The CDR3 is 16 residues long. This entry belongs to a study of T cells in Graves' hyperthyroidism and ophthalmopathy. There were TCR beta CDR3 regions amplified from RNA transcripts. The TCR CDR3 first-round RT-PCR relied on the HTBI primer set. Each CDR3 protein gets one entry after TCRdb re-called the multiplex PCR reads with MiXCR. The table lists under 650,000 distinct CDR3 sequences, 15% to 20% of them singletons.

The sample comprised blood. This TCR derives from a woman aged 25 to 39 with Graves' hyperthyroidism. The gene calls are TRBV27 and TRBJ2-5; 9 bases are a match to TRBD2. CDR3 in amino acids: CASSLGSGRMEETQYF. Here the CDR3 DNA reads TGTGCCAGCAGTTTGGGAAGCGGGAGGATGGAAGAGACCCAGTACTTC.